A selection of T cell receptor beta chains follows, all from one sample in a study of graft-versus-host responses after intestinal transplantation. This table comes from immunoSEQ multiplex PCR, and its TCRdb copy is limited to in-frame clones, with some not included. The data show approximately 9,100 clones, 90% to 95% seen once. This material consisted of bone marrow, taken approximately 1.5 years after intestinal transplantation. These receptors all come from a human patient who received an intestinal transplant, so some T cells may come from the graft donor. CDR3s include the opening cysteine and the closing phenylalanine or tryptophan. The D gene is left open where the match is weak. Clone sizes are given selectively: once, few, many, or a class where the clone is expanded.

V gene: TRBV6-1; D gene: TRBD2; CDR3 length: 13; clone size: NA; J gene: TRBJ2-7; CDR3 protein: CASRASGRYEQYF; CDR3 DNA: TGTGCCAGCAGAGCTAGCGGGAGATACGAGCAGTACTTC
V gene: TRBV7-6; D gene: NA; CDR3 length: 13; clone size: NA; J gene: TRBJ2-7; CDR3 protein: CASRPDSSYEQYF; CDR3 DNA: TGTGCCAGCAGGCCGGATAGCTCCTACGAGCAGTACTTC
V gene: TRBV29-1; D gene: TRBD1; CDR3 length: 11; clone size: NA; J gene: TRBJ1-2; CDR3 protein: CSVTTGQGYTF; CDR3 DNA: TGCAGCGTGACGACAGGGCAAGGCTACACCTTC
V gene: TRBV28; D gene: TRBD1; CDR3 length: 15; clone size: NA; J gene: TRBJ1-5; CDR3 protein: CASSLQDRDSQPQHF; CDR3 DNA: TGTGCCAGCAGTTTGCAAGACAGGGACAGTCAGCCCCAGCATTTT
V gene: TRBV5-1; D gene: NA; CDR3 length: 11; clone size: once; J gene: TRBJ2-5; CDR3 protein: CASSLDETQYF; CDR3 DNA: TGCGCCAGCAGCTTGGATGAGACCCAGTACTTC
V gene: TRBV5-8; D gene: TRBD1; CDR3 length: 14; clone size: once; J gene: TRBJ1-2; CDR3 protein: CASSLGDRWDGYTF; CDR3 DNA: TGTGCCAGCAGCTTGGGGGACAGGTGGGACGGCTACACCTTC
V gene: TRBV12-5; D gene: TRBD2; CDR3 length: 15; clone size: NA; J gene: TRBJ2-1; CDR3 protein: CASGLGLAADNEQFF; CDR3 DNA: TGTGCTAGTGGCCTCGGACTAGCCGCGGACAATGAGCAGTTCTTC
V gene: TRBV6-4; D gene: NA; CDR3 length: 14; clone size: once; J gene: TRBJ2-3; CDR3 protein: CASSDSGRADTQYF; CDR3 DNA: TGTGCCAGCAGTGACTCGGGGCGAGCGGATACGCAGTATTTT
V gene: TRBV6-7; D gene: NA; CDR3 length: 18; clone size: NA; J gene: TRBJ1-5; CDR3 protein: CASSYSRIETLSNQPQHF; CDR3 DNA: TGTGCCAGCAGTTACTCGAGGATAGAAACCTTAAGTAATCAGCCCCAGCATTTT
V gene: TRBV7-2; D gene: TRBD1; CDR3 length: 16; clone size: NA; J gene: TRBJ1-3; CDR3 protein: CASSPGQFYSGNTIYF; CDR3 DNA: TGTGCCAGCAGCCCGGGACAGTTTTACTCTGGAAACACCATATATTTT
V gene: TRBV29-1; D gene: TRBD1; CDR3 length: 14; clone size: NA; J gene: TRBJ2-1; CDR3 protein: CSAALGSRGNEQFF; CDR3 DNA: TGCAGCGCCGCGCTCGGAAGCAGGGGGAATGAGCAGTTCTTC
V gene: TRBV19; D gene: TRBD2; CDR3 length: 14; clone size: NA; J gene: TRBJ2-7; CDR3 protein: CATGRTSVSGEQYF; CDR3 DNA: TGTGCCACCGGTAGGACTAGCGTTTCGGGCGAGCAGTACTTC
V gene: TRBV5-4; D gene: TRBD2; CDR3 length: 18; clone size: NA; J gene: TRBJ2-7; CDR3 protein: CASSQVPPDSGSSYEQYF; CDR3 DNA: TGTGCCAGCAGCCAAGTGCCCCCGGACAGCGGGAGCTCCTACGAGCAGTACTTC
V gene: TRBV29-1; D gene: NA; CDR3 length: 13; clone size: NA; J gene: TRBJ2-7; CDR3 protein: CSVLLRGAYEQYF; CDR3 DNA: TGCAGCGTTCTCTTAAGGGGGGCCTACGAGCAGTACTTC
V gene: TRBV30; D gene: NA; CDR3 length: 14; clone size: NA; J gene: TRBJ1-4; CDR3 protein: CAWTQTAANEKLFF; CDR3 DNA: TGTGCCTGGACTCAGACCGCAGCTAATGAAAAACTGTTTTTT